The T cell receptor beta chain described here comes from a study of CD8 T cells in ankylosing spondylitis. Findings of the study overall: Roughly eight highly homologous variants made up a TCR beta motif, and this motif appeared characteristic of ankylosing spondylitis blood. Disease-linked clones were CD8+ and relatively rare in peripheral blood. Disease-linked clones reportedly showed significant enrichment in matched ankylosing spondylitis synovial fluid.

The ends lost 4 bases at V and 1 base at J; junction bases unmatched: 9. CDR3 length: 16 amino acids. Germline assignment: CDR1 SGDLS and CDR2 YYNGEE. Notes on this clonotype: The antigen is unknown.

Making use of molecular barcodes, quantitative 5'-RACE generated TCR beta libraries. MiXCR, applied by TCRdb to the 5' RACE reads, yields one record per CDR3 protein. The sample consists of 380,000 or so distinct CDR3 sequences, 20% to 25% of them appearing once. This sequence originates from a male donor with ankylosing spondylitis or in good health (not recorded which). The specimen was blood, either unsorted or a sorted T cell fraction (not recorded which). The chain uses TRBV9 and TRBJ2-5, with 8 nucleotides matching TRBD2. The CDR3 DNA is TGTGCCAGCAGCACCGGGGGGGGAGTGATCCAAGAGACCCAGTACTTC. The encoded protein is CASSTGGGVIQETQYF.